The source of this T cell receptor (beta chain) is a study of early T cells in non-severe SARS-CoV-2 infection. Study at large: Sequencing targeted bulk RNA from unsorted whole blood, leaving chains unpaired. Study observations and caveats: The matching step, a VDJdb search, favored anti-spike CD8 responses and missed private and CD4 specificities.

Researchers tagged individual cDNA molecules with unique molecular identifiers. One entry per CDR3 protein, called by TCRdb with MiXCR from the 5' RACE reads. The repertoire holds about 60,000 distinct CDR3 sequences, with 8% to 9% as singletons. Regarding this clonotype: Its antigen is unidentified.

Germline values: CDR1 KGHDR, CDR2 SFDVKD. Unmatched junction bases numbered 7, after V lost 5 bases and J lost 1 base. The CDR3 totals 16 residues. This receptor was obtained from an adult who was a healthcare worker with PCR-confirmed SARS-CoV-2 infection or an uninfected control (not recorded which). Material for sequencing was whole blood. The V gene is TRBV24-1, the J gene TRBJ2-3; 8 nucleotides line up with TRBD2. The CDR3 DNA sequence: TGTGCCACCAGTGCGGGCGGGAGGTTGGGCACAGATACGCAGTATTTT. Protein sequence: CATSAGGRLGTDTQYF.